The 24 T cell receptor beta chains in this list originate from one sample, sequenced in a study of blood T cell repertoires in COVID-19. The table came from immunoSEQ multiplex PCR; TCRdb's copy has only in-frame clones and leaves some out. This sample has a few hundred thousand clones, with 70% to 90% found just once. The specimen sequenced was peripheral blood. These receptors came from a human donor in a cohort sampled during active COVID-19.

The chain links TRBV20-1 to TRBJ2-1, with TRBD2 matching 8 bases. Looked up from germline, CDR1 is DFQATT and CDR2 is SNEGSKA (reference sequence). V shed 3 bases, J shed 9 bases, and the junction held 10 bases outside the gene matches. This CDR3 is built from 14 residues. The CDR3 DNA follows: TGCAGTGCTAGTCCGGGACTAGAGATTTCTGAGCAGTTCTTC. This sequence encodes CSASPGLEISEQFF.

J is TRBJ2-2 and V is TRBV6-5; D remains ambiguous. This CDR3 has 15 residues. The V end was cut by 8 bases, the J end by 1 base, with 14 bases between. Germline loops: CDR1 MNHEY, CDR2 SVGAGI. The CDR3 coding sequence is TGTGCCAGCCAATACATACATATGAACACCGGGGAGCTGTTTTTT. Translation: CASQYIHMNTGELFF.

The rearrangement uses TRBV13 and TRBJ1-2; D unclear. The CDR3 spans 13 residues. CDR1 PRHDT and CDR2 FYEKMQ come from the germline V gene (reference sequence). Trimming shortened V by 0 bases and J by 7 bases, and 9 bases separated the two germline ends. The chain's CDR3 is CASSLGQVFGYTF. DNA for the CDR3: TGTGCCAGCAGCTTAGGACAAGTCTTTGGCTACACCTTC.

This clone was seen only a few times. V usage is TRBV6-5 and J usage is TRBJ2-1; the D gene is possibly TRBD2 (6 bases). This CDR3 has 13 residues. Per germline, CDR1 MNHEY and CDR2 SVGAGI. V was shortened by 5 bases and J by 8 bases, with 13 bases between the two germline ends. The CDR3 DNA reads TGTGCCAGCAGTCGCGGGACCATCTATGAGCAGTTCTTC. It codes for CASSRGTIYEQFF.

The chain employs TRBV19 and TRBJ1-6; D uncertain. Trimming removed 4 bases from V and 9 bases from J, with 10 bases in between. Looked up from germline, CDR1 is LNHDA and CDR2 is SQIVND (reference sequence). This CDR3 region has 13 residues. The CDR3 sequence is CASSRTGFSPLHF. The CDR3 DNA sequence: TGTGCCAGTAGTAGGACGGGGTTTTCACCCCTCCACTTT.

The chain links TRBV6-5 to TRBJ1-2; D is unclear. CDR1 and CDR2 (germline): MNHEY, SVGAGI. V shed 3 bases and J shed 3 bases, with 8 bases lying between them. This CDR3 is built from 13 residues. The CDR3 nucleotides are TGTGCCAGCAGTTATCTCTCGGACTATGGCTACACCTTC. Translated: CASSYLSDYGYTF.

The chain links TRBV5-5 to TRBJ1-2; 9 nucleotides agree with TRBD1. Losses at the gene ends were 4 bases for V and 8 bases for J; bases not matched to a gene: 12. CDR3 length equals 15 residues. Per the germline V gene, CDR1 is SGHKS and CDR2 is YYEKEE (reference sequence). CDR3 sequence: CASSLLWTGEGGYTF. DNA for the CDR3: TGTGCCAGCAGCCTGCTTTGGACAGGGGAAGGAGGCTACACCTTC.

The CDR3 sequence: CASSLSAGGNGELFF. CDR3 sequence (DNA): TGTGCCAGCAGCTTGTCTGCGGGGGGTAACGGGGAGCTGTTTTTT. The V and J genes are TRBV7-2 and TRBJ2-2; 8 bases agree with TRBD2. With V trimmed by 3 bases and J by 7 bases, 7 bases remained unmatched. This CDR3 spans 15 amino acids. The germline gives CDR1 SGHTA, CDR2 FQGNSA. Full variable domain (remainder filled in from reference TRBV7-2 and TRBJ2-2): GAGVSQSPSNKVTEKGKDVELRCDPISGHTALYWYRQSLGQGLEFLIYFQGNSAPDKSGLPSDRFSAERTGGSVSTLTIQRTQQEDSAVYLCASSLSAGGNGELFFGEGSRLTVL.

The chain employs TRBV6-5 and TRBJ2-1; D may be TRBD2 (6 bases). V was shortened by 5 bases and J by 7 bases, with 15 bases between the two germline ends. The CDR3 runs 14 residues. The germline V gene has CDR1 MNHEY and CDR2 SVGAGI. DNA for the CDR3: TGTGCCAGCAGTATACTCGGGACTCTTAATGAGCAGTTCTTC. It translates to CASSILGTLNEQFF.

The genes are TRBV7-3 and TRBJ1-3, with 9 positions matching TRBD1. V trimming: 0 bases; J trimming: 5 bases; junction bases outside the gene matches: 11. CDR1 SGHTA and CDR2 FQGTGA come from the germline V gene. The length of the CDR3 is 18 residues. The CDR3: CASSLTPSGQGDRNTIYF. CDR3 coding DNA: TGTGCCAGCAGCTTAACGCCATCGGGACAGGGAGACAGAAACACCATATATTTT.

The V call is TRBV30, the J call TRBJ1-6; TRBD1 matches 11 bases. The CDR3 covers 15 residues. V was pared by 1 base and J by 13 bases, with 9 bases of the junction left unmatched. Germline V CDR1 and CDR2: GTSNPN, SVGIG (reference sequence). In nucleotides, the CDR3 is TGTGCCTGGAGTGCCGGGACAGGGGGTCTATCTCCCCTCCACTTT. Translated, it gives CAWSAGTGGLSPLHF.

The chain uses TRBV19 and TRBJ1-2; D remains ambiguous. CDR1 LNHDA and CDR2 SQIVND come from the germline V gene (reference sequence). CDR3 length: 15 amino acids. With 0 bases removed from V and 5 bases from J, the gap between germline ends came to 13 bases. CDR3 sequence (DNA): TGTGCCAGTAGTATAGATTGGGCAGCAACGTATGGCTACACCTTC. It is translated as CASSIDWAATYGYTF.

This clone was found once. DNA of the CDR3: TGCAGCGTTGGGGGAGCCTCTGGAAACACCATATATTTT. It codes for CSVGGASGNTIYF. This sequence joins TRBV29-1 and TRBJ1-3; D not certain. The V gene lost 4 bases and the J gene lost 0 bases, with 7 bases spanning the gap. This CDR3 comprises 13 residues. Germline values: CDR1 SQVTM, CDR2 ANQGSEA.

This chain links TRBV3-1 (or the pseudogene TRBV3-2) with TRBJ1-1; no firm D call. Per the germline V gene, CDR1 is LGHDT and CDR2 is YNNKEL (reference sequence). The CDR3 has 12 amino acids. With 0 bases removed from V and 7 bases from J, the gap between germline ends came to 6 bases. The chain's CDR3 is CASSQDYSEAFF. CDR3 sequence (DNA): TGTGCCAGCAGCCAAGACTACAGTGAAGCTTTCTTT.

This sequence joins TRBV5-6 and TRBJ2-3; TRBD2 matches 7 bases. V lost 0 bases and J lost 3; bases outside the gene matches: 4. The CDR3 consists of 15 residues. Germline V lookup: CDR1 SGHDT, CDR2 YYEEEE. The CDR3: CASSLAGRGTDTQYF. The CDR3 DNA reads as TGTGCCAGCAGCTTGGCGGGGCGGGGGACAGATACGCAGTATTTT.

CDR3 sequence (DNA): TGCGCCAGCAGCTTGGGCGGGGGAGCTGGCGAGCAGTACTTC. Protein: CASSLGGGAGEQYF. V gene TRBV5-1 combines with J gene TRBJ2-7; 7 nucleotides agree with TRBD2. Germline CDR1 reads SGHRS; CDR2 reads YFSETQ. Losses at the gene ends were 0 bases for V and 6 bases for J; bases not matched to a gene: 6. The length of the CDR3 is 14 residues.

V and J are TRBV24-1 and TRBJ2-1, with D possibly being TRBD1 (8 bases). Germline V gives CDR1 KGHDR, CDR2 SFDVKD. CDR3 size: 17 residues. The V end was cut by 0 bases, the J end by 6 bases, with 17 bases between. In nucleotides, the CDR3 is TGTGCCACCAGTGATTTGGCGGGACAGGAGCGGGGCAATGAGCAGTTCTTC. Translating it yields CATSDLAGQERGNEQFF.

The chain couples TRBV11-2 to TRBJ2-3; 11 nucleotides match TRBD2. The V segment lost 2 bases and the J segment 6 bases; nucleotides outside the gene matches: 7. The germline CDR1 and CDR2 sequences are SGHAT and FQNNGV. This CDR3 has 16 amino acids. CDR3 in amino acids: CASSLQTSGVADTQYF. The CDR3 region has the DNA TGTGCCAGCAGCTTACAGACTAGCGGGGTGGCTGATACGCAGTATTTT.

This clone was counted between two and nine times. V gene TRBV30 combines with J gene TRBJ1-6, with D unresolved. Germline V gene data show CDR1 as GTSNPN and CDR2 as SVGIG (reference sequence). The CDR3 length is 13 residues. The germline V and J ends were trimmed by 2 bases and 8 bases, with 10 bases remaining between them. The CDR3 spells CAWSPSGDSPLHF. CDR3 DNA sequence: TGTGCCTGGAGTCCCTCGGGAGATTCACCCCTCCACTTT.

This clone has a single count. The V gene is TRBV5-1, the J gene TRBJ1-2, with D possibly being TRBD1 (6 bases). Germline loops: CDR1 SGHRS, CDR2 YFSETQ. This CDR3 spans 17 amino acids. Trimming cost V 0 bases and J 6 bases, with 21 bases left between them. This chain's CDR3 is CASSLALSGTPRDGYTF. The CDR3, as DNA: TGCGCCAGCAGCTTGGCTCTATCCGGGACACCCAGAGATGGCTACACCTTC.

This clone appeared a few times. The gene calls are TRBV5-6 and TRBJ1-2; TRBD1 matches 9 bases. CDR1 and CDR2 (germline): SGHDT, YYEEEE. V gave up 4 bases and J gave up 2 bases; unmatched junction bases: 12. This CDR3 contains 17 residues. For the CDR3, the DNA is TGTGCCAGCAGCCCCCAGGCCGGGACAGGGAGAAACTATGGCTACACCTTC. It specifies CASSPQAGTGRNYGYTF.

The chain uses TRBV5-1 and TRBJ2-3, with D tentatively TRBD1 (7 bases). With 2 bases removed from V and 0 bases from J, the gap between germline ends came to 13 bases. CDR3 size: 16 residues. Per germline, CDR1 SGHRS and CDR2 YFSETQ. Here the CDR3 DNA reads TGCGCCAGCAGCTTCAGACAGGGAGGAAGCACAGATACGCAGTATTTT. It specifies CASSFRQGGSTDTQYF.

This chain links TRBV7-9 with TRBJ1-1; 8 nucleotides agree with TRBD1. The germline CDR1 and CDR2 sequences are SEHNR and FQNEAQ (reference sequence). CDR3 length: 13 residues. Trimming cost V 5 bases and J 11 bases; bases outside gene matches: 10. This CDR3 is CASSPTGGGWAFF. The CDR3 nucleotides are TGTGCCAGCAGCCCAACAGGGGGAGGTTGGGCTTTCTTT.

The chain carries TRBV11-2 and TRBJ1-3, with D unclear. Trimming took 1 base from V and 4 from J, leaving 11 bases between them. The CDR3 has 15 amino acids. Looked up from germline, CDR1 is SGHAT and CDR2 is FQNNGV. The chain's CDR3 is CASSLAGSEGNTIYF. The CDR3 bases are TGTGCCAGCAGCTTAGCGGGGTCCGAAGGAAACACCATATATTTT.